Following are 15 T cell receptor beta chains from one sample sequenced in a study of blood T cell repertoires in COVID-19 (TCRdb year 2020). The library was made by the immunoSEQ multiplex PCR assay. The clones in this table, taken by TCRdb from immuneACCESS, are in-frame only. Not every clone is retained; where verified, under half of the shortfall comes from an unresolved V gene, and the cause of the rest is unknown. The sample contains approximately 670,000 clones, around 89% of them found a single time. Roughly 0.26% of the sample is in the top ten clones. Sequencing used peripheral blood. These receptor sequences come from a woman younger than 30 with acute or convalescent COVID-19.

This clone came up once. The V call is TRBV7-9, the J call TRBJ1-1, with no clear D. The CDR3 has 17 amino acids. Trimming took off 1 base at V and 3 bases at J, with 18 bases between the two ends. Germline V CDR1 and CDR2: SEHNR, FQNEAQ (reference sequence). The DNA of the CDR3 is TGTGCCAGCAGCTTAGGGTCAAATGAGTTCGGAGACACTGAAGCTTTCTTT. Translated: CASSLGSNEFGDTEAFF.

The chain carries TRBV10-2 and TRBJ2-1; no clear D. The CDR3 has 13 amino acids. Per the germline V gene, CDR1 is WSHSY and CDR2 is SAAADI. The germline V and J ends were trimmed by 5 bases and 6 bases, with 11 bases remaining between them. The CDR3 is CASSSLSPNEQFF. As DNA, the CDR3 is TGCGCCAGCAGTTCACTTAGCCCCAATGAGCAGTTCTTC.

The chain uses TRBV11-1 and TRBJ2-7, with 9 positions matching TRBD1. The CDR3 is 15 amino acids. J lost 2 bases, V lost 11 bases, and 13 bases had no gene match. Germline values: CDR1 SGHAT, CDR2 FQDESV (reference sequence). The CDR3 sequence: CASKDGGQGAYEQYF. The CDR3 nucleotides are TGTGCCTCGAAGGACGGGGGACAGGGCGCCTACGAGCAGTACTTC.

The gene calls are TRBV20-1 and TRBJ2-5; TRBD2 matches 8 bases. The CDR3 has 15 amino acids. Germline assignment: CDR1 DFQATT and CDR2 SNEGSKA (reference sequence). The V segment lost 3 bases and the J segment 7 bases; nucleotides outside the gene matches: 13. The CDR3: CSASLTSGPSGTQYF. CDR3 coding DNA: TGCAGTGCTAGTCTAACTAGCGGACCCTCGGGGACCCAGTACTTC.

The rearrangement joins TRBV7-8 to TRBJ2-7, with 9 bases identical to TRBD1. Losses at the gene ends were 0 bases for V and 3 bases for J; bases not matched to a gene: 3. CDR1 is SGHVS and CDR2 is FQNEAQ in the germline V gene. The CDR3 contains 15 residues. The CDR3 coding sequence is TGTGCCAGCAGCTTAGCGACAGGGGGAAACTACGAGCAGTACTTC. This encodes CASSLATGGNYEQYF.

This sequence joins TRBV5-1 and TRBJ2-1; TRBD1 aligns across 7 bases. Losses at the gene ends were 4 bases for V and 8 bases for J; bases not matched to a gene: 12. Germline-derived CDR1 and CDR2 are SGHRS and YFSETQ. The CDR3 is 15 residues long. The CDR3 here is CASSVGQVGVDEQFF. The CDR3, as DNA: TGCGCCAGCAGCGTCGGACAGGTGGGCGTTGATGAGCAGTTCTTC.

This clone was observed a single time. The chain joins TRBV21-1 to TRBJ2-7; the table's D call, TRBD2, has no DNA check behind it. TRBV21-1 counts as a pseudogene. The CDR3 contains 18 residues. The CDR3 region has the DNA TGTGCCAGCAGCTATCATCCCACCGCGGTTACCAGCTCCTACGAGCAGTACTTC. Amino acids: CASSYHPTAVTSSYEQYF.

The genes are TRBV4-1 and TRBJ2-7; 13 bases match TRBD2. With V trimmed by 0 bases and J by 2 bases, 1 base remained unmatched. This CDR3 spans 16 amino acids. Germline V lookup: CDR1 MGHRA, CDR2 YSYEKL. The CDR3 coding sequence is TGCGCCAGCAGCCAAGAGACTAGCGGGGGGACCTACGAGCAGTACTTC. Translation: CASSQETSGGTYEQYF.

V usage is TRBV9 and J usage is TRBJ2-1; maybe TRBD2 (7 bases). V was trimmed by 0 bases and J by 6 bases, leaving 16 bases between them. The CDR3 sequence is 16 residues long. CDR1 is SGDLS and CDR2 is YYNGEE in the germline V gene. CDR3 sequence: CASSVVGGGRGNEQFF. The CDR3 DNA sequence: TGTGCCAGCAGCGTAGTTGGCGGGGGCCGTGGCAATGAGCAGTTCTTC. Supplemented by reference TRBV9 and TRBJ2-1, the full variable domain reads DSGVTQTPKHLITATGQRVTLRCSPRSGDLSVYWYQQSLDQGLQFLIQYYNGEERAKGNILERFSAQQFPDLHSELNLSSLELGDSALYFCASSVVGGGRGNEQFFGPGTRLTVL.

This sequence joins TRBV10-3 and TRBJ2-3; 7 nucleotides match TRBD1. The junction had 4 bases not matched to a gene; V was cut back by 4 bases and J by 6 bases. The CDR3 loop spans 13 amino acids. Germline-derived CDR1 and CDR2 are ENHRY and SYGVKD. The CDR3 nucleotides read TGTGCCATCAGTGGGACAGGTGTGGATACGCAGTATTTT. It yields the protein CAISGTGVDTQYF.

The chain employs TRBV5-1 and TRBJ1-1, with D maybe TRBD1 (5 bases). The CDR3 consists of 12 residues. Looked up from germline, CDR1 is SGHRS and CDR2 is YFSETQ. Trimming pared 2 bases from V and 11 bases from J, leaving 13 bases between. The CDR3 spells CASSFGGIGAFF. As DNA, the CDR3 is TGCGCCAGCAGCTTCGGGGGGATCGGGGCTTTCTTT. The variable domain in full, completed from reference TRBV5-1 and TRBJ1-1, reads KAGVTQTPRYLIKTRGQQVTLSCSPISGHRSVSWYQQTPGQGLQFLFEYFSETQRNKGNFPGRFSGRQFSNSRSEMNVSTLELGDSALYLCASSFGGIGAFFGQGTRLTVV.

This chain joins TRBV7-6 and TRBJ2-5; D is perhaps TRBD1 (5 bases). Between the trimmed V and J ends, which lost 3 bases and 6 bases, there was a span of 23 bases. The CDR3 loop spans 17 amino acids. Germline-derived CDR1 and CDR2 are SGHVS and FNYEAQ. CDR3 region: CASSFRFKGKVIKTQYF. For the CDR3, the DNA is TGTGCCAGCAGCTTTAGATTTAAGGGGAAAGTGATAAAGACCCAGTACTTC.

CDR3 sequence reads: CASSLTGPSPLHF. CDR3 nucleotides: TGTGCCAGCAGCTTAACAGGCCCATCACCCCTCCACTTT. The chain links TRBV7-2 to TRBJ1-6, with D possibly TRBD1 on 5 matching bases. Trimming left V 2 bases short and J 10 bases short, with 9 bases between. CDR3 size: 13 residues. Per the germline V gene, CDR1 is SGHTA and CDR2 is FQGNSA.

The chain has TRBV9 and TRBJ1-2; 11 bases match TRBD1. The V and J ends lost 0 bases and 4 bases, in that order; junction bases with no gene match: 5. CDR1 and CDR2 from the germline V gene are SGDLS and YYNGEE. This CDR3 region has 16 residues. The CDR3 sequence is CASSVGRGTGGYGYTF. CDR3 DNA: TGTGCCAGCAGCGTAGGAAGGGGGACAGGGGGCTATGGCTACACCTTC.

The V and J genes are TRBV5-1 and TRBJ1-3; 7 bases fit TRBD1. CDR1 is SGHRS, CDR2 YFSETQ, per germline. J lost 0 bases, V lost 0 bases, and 6 bases had no gene match. The CDR3 runs 17 residues. For the CDR3, the DNA is TGCGCCAGCAGCTTGGAATCAGGGGGTTCCTCTGGAAACACCATATATTTT. Its protein product is CASSLESGGSSGNTIYF.